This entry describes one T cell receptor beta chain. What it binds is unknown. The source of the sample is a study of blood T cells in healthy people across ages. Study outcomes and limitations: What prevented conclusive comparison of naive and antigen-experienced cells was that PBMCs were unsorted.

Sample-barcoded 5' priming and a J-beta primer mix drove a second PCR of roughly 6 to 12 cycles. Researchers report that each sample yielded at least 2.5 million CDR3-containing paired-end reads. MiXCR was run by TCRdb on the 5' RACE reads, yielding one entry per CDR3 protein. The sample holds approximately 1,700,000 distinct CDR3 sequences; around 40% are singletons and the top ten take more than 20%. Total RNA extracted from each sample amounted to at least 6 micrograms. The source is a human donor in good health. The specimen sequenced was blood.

This CDR3 is CASGEDSYNEQFF. CDR3 nucleotide sequence: TGTGCCAGCGGTGAGGACAGCTACAATGAGCAGTTCTTC. The chain employs TRBV6-2 or TRBV6-3 and TRBJ2-1, with D maybe TRBD1 (6 bases). V was pared by 8 bases and J by 3 bases, with 11 bases between. CDR3 length equals 13 residues. Germline CDR1 reads MNHEY; CDR2 reads SVGEGT.